The next 15 T cell receptor beta chains were all read from a single sample in a study of T cell responses to AZD1222 COVID-19 vaccine. Clones were sequenced by immunoSEQ multiplex PCR, and TCRdb holds only the in-frame ones, with some missing. Here the sample spans 99,000 or so clones, approximately 89% being singletons. The material was peripheral blood, obtained 28 days after the second AZD1222 dose. These receptors originate from an adult who received the AZD1222 COVID-19 vaccine.

The chain carries TRBV10-3 and TRBJ2-3; TRBD1 matches at 9 bases. With V trimmed by 4 bases and J by 1 base, 3 bases remained unmatched. Germline loops: CDR1 ENHRY, CDR2 SYGVKD. The CDR3 runs 15 residues. CDR3 nucleotide sequence: TGTGCCATCAGTGGGAGGGACAGGGGCACAGATACGCAGTATTTT. Protein: CAISGRDRGTDTQYF.

J is TRBJ2-7 and V is TRBV5-5; tentatively, D is TRBD1 (6 bases). The germline V gene has CDR1 SGHKS and CDR2 YYEKEE (reference sequence). V lost 7 bases and J 5 bases, leaving 16 bases between the germline ends. The CDR3 extends over 13 amino acids. DNA for the CDR3: TGTGCCAGCCCCTTTGAGGGACACCACGAGCAGTACTTC. This encodes CASPFEGHHEQYF.

This clone appeared a single time. The chain joins TRBV29-1 to TRBJ2-5; 7 bases match TRBD1. Germline CDR1 and CDR2: SQVTM and ANQGSEA. Unmatched junction bases numbered 0, after V lost 4 bases and J lost 4 bases. The CDR3 sequence is 11 residues long. This chain's CDR3 is CSVGQGETQYF. The CDR3 nucleotides are TGCAGCGTTGGACAGGGAGAGACCCAGTACTTC. Drawing the rest from reference TRBV29-1 and TRBJ2-5, the complete variable domain is SAVISQKPSRDICQRGTSLTIQCQVDSQVTMMFWYRQQPGQSLTLIATANQGSEATYESGFVIDKFPISRPNLTFSTLTVSNMSPEDSSIYLCSVGQGETQYFGPGTRLLVL.

This clone was counted a single time. V gene TRBV19 combines with J gene TRBJ1-5, with 8 positions matching TRBD1. The CDR3 sequence is 14 residues long. V was clipped by 5 bases and J by 7 bases; unmatched bases: 7. CDR1 is LNHDA and CDR2 is SQIVND in the germline V gene (reference sequence). This chain's CDR3 is CASSSAGGGQPQHF. The CDR3, as DNA: TGTGCCAGTAGTTCAGCAGGGGGCGGGCAGCCCCAGCATTTT.

The rearrangement joins TRBV7-9 to TRBJ1-4; 9 bases are a match to TRBD1. Germline values: CDR1 SEHNR, CDR2 FQNEAQ (reference sequence). This CDR3 region has 17 residues. V gave up 7 bases and J gave up 10 bases; unmatched junction bases: 19. CDR3 sequence reads: CASTHSATGGLGGKLFF. For the CDR3, the DNA is TGTGCCAGCACCCACTCGGCGACAGGGGGATTGGGGGGAAAACTGTTTTTT.

The J gene is TRBJ2-1, the V gene TRBV7-9, with TRBD2 matching over 9 bases. Germline V CDR1 and CDR2: SEHNR, FQNEAQ (reference sequence). This CDR3 spans 13 amino acids. V trimming: 5 bases; J trimming: 10 bases; junction bases outside the gene matches: 6. In DNA, the CDR3 is TGTGCCAGCAGCGGAATAGGGACTAGCGAGCAGTTCTTC. As protein: CASSGIGTSEQFF.

The gene calls are TRBV19 and TRBJ2-7; TRBD1 matches at 9 bases. V lost 5 bases, J lost 3 bases, and 5 bases stayed unmatched. This CDR3 is built from 14 residues. Germline CDR1 reads LNHDA; CDR2 reads SQIVND (reference sequence). CDR3 bases: TGTGCCAGTAGTGTGGGACAGGGAAGCTACGAGCAGTACTTC. This codes for CASSVGQGSYEQYF.

CDR3: CASSLTPHRARDTQYF. CDR3 in DNA: TGTGCCAGCAGTTTAACCCCACACAGGGCTCGAGATACGCAGTATTTT. The rearrangement uses TRBV28 and TRBJ2-3; TRBD1 might be the D (6 bases). This CDR3 spans 16 amino acids. CDR1 and CDR2 (germline): MDHEN, SYDVKM. V was pared by 2 bases and J by 5 bases, with 17 bases between.

V usage is TRBV10-3 and J usage is TRBJ2-7; D might be TRBD1 (5 bases). The CDR3 totals 16 residues. CDR1 and CDR2 (germline): ENHRY, SYGVKD. V was cut by 3 bases and J by 0 bases, with 15 bases left in between. CDR3 bases: TGTGCCATCAGTGACAGGGCGGAAGTGGGCTCCTACGAGCAGTACTTC. This translates into CAISDRAEVGSYEQYF.

The J gene is TRBJ1-1, the V gene TRBV7-2; D uncertain. The CDR3 runs 13 residues. V lost 1 base, J lost 10 bases, and 13 bases lay in between. Germline V CDR1 and CDR2: SGHTA, FQGNSA. The CDR3 DNA is TGTGCCAGCAGCTTAGGGACCTTCGTGGCAGCTTTCTTT. Its translation is CASSLGTFVAAFF.

This chain joins TRBV5-1 and TRBJ1-4; no clear D gene. This CDR3 region has 13 residues. The germline gives CDR1 SGHRS, CDR2 YFSETQ. The germline V and J ends were trimmed by 0 bases and 8 bases, with 8 bases remaining between them. For the CDR3, the DNA is TGCGCCAGCAGCTTGGCGGCCGGGGAAAAACTGTTTTTT. Amino acids: CASSLAAGEKLFF.

This chain connects TRBV6-5 to TRBJ2-1; 9 bases agree with TRBD1. V shed 7 bases and J 4 bases; nucleotides not matched to a gene: 5. The V gene's germline CDR1 is MNHEY and CDR2 SVGAGI. The CDR3 sequence is 14 residues long. The CDR3 bases are TGTGCCAGCACCCGCGGACAGGGGTACAATGAGCAGTTCTTC. This sequence encodes CASTRGQGYNEQFF.

The chain links TRBV15 to TRBJ1-4; D uncertain. Trimming removed 0 bases at V and 0 bases at J, with 8 bases between. CDR3 length: 16 amino acids. Germline CDR1 is LNHNV and CDR2 is YYDKDF (reference sequence). The CDR3 nucleotides read TGTGCCACCAGCAGAGATCGAAAAGCAACTAATGAAAAACTGTTTTTT. Its protein is CATSRDRKATNEKLFF.

CDR3 DNA: TGCGCCAGCAGCAGGGCGCCGGGAGAGATCAATGAGCAGTTCTTC. Its protein product is CASSRAPGEINEQFF. The gene calls are TRBV5-1 and TRBJ2-1; TRBD2 might be the D (6 bases). Germline-derived CDR1 and CDR2 are SGHRS and YFSETQ. V dropped 4 bases and J dropped 6 bases, with 17 bases sitting between them. The CDR3 totals 15 residues.

This clone showed up just a few times. DNA of the CDR3: TGTGCCAGCAGCGCCAGCGGGGCTGTAGTCGACGAGCAGTACTTC. This gives the protein CASSASGAVVDEQYF. The chain has TRBV9 and TRBJ2-7, with 7 nucleotides matching TRBD2. With V trimmed by 3 bases and J by 5 bases, 11 bases remained unmatched. CDR3 length equals 15 residues. Germline CDR1 SGDLS, CDR2 YYNGEE.